This T cell receptor beta chain emerged from a study of CD8 T cells in Susac syndrome. Study-wide results and caveats: Acknowledgment was made by the study that its TCR sequencing and HLA analysis involved a relatively small number of individuals.

To note about this clonotype: Its antigen is unknown.

The RNA input was about 0.5 to 1 ug, and it was reverse transcribed with random hexamers. Each CDR3 protein gets one entry after TCRdb re-called the immunoSEQ multiplex PCR reads with MiXCR. The repertoire includes tens of thousands of distinct CDR3 sequences, just under 95% of them detected once, and over 0.3% sits in the top ten. This CDR3 has 14 amino acids. The ends were cut back, 4 bases at V and 3 bases at J, with 13 bases in the middle. CDR1 LGHDT and CDR2 YNNKEL come from the germline V gene (reference sequence). From blood CD8+ and CD4+ T cells, TCR beta sequences were generated. Negative isolation was used for CD8+ and CD4+ T cells, and FACS enrichment was applied to TEMRA cells.

The rearrangement links TRBV3-1 to TRBJ2-7; D call uncertain. The sample taken for sequencing was CD4+ T cells from PBMCs. The receptor comes from a human donor with Susac syndrome. DNA for the CDR3: TGTGCCAGCAGCCCTTCTCAGAGAGTCTACGAGCAGTACTTC. The encoded protein is CASSPSQRVYEQYF.